The subject of this entry is one TCR beta chain. Its antigen specificity is not known. Within one base of it there is no much larger clone, and no base qualities were kept. Spanning cysteine to phenylalanine, the CDR3 consists of 13 amino acids. Only CDR3 DNA is held: 39 bases, read in frame from base 1. The germline V gene gives CDR1 as SGHRS and CDR2 as YFSETQ. Trimmed from V: 4 bases; trimmed from J: 4 bases; junction bases lacking a gene match: 2. The sample belongs to a study of OX40 agonist ivuxolimab in advanced cancers. For the study in its entirety: Ivuxolimab was an agonistic, fully human IgG2 monoclonal antibody directed against OX40 (CD134), a costimulatory receptor. The paper covers the monotherapy dose-escalation part of the phase I ivuxolimab trial, which included N of about 51 patients. A male proportion of approximately 83% and a mean age of roughly 55 years, ranging from roughly 23 to 80, were recorded for the dose-escalation cohort. Prior anti-PD-1, anti-PD-L1 or anti-CTLA-4 therapy was permitted, and approximately 42% of dose-escalation patients had received checkpoint inhibitors. Among the 50 to 55 dose-escalation patients, about 19 had hepatocellular carcinoma, roughly 15 melanoma, 9 renal cell carcinoma and 9 head and neck cancer. Peripheral TCRbeta sequencing was intended to test whether TCR sequence diversity was altered and clonal T-cell expansion was caused by ivuxolimab. Three dose-escalation patients achieved partial responses, one with hepatocellular carcinoma and two with cutaneous melanoma. Intravenous ivuxolimab was administered to patients every 2 weeks at six dose levels: 0.01, 0.1, 0.3, 1.5, 3 and 10 mg/kg.

Genomic DNA was extracted from sorted cells for sequencing of the TCRbeta CDR3 region. The immunoSEQ Assay was used to sequence the TCRbeta CDR3 regions. Entries here come from immuneACCESS through TCRdb and include only in-frame sequences with V and J called. Some clones fail to appear in such tables; in the studies checked, an unresolved V gene covers under half of the shortfall, and the cause of the remainder is unknown. This sample gives about 91,000 clones in total; more than 75% of them show up just once. The top ten hold 1.5% to 2% of the sample. The paper's findings and limits, for the study overall: In the 0.1-3.0 mg/kg groups, partial responders had among the lowest normalized peripheral clonal expansion, particularly in CD8+ T cells. After ivuxolimab, more expanded clones were found on average in CD8+ T cells than in CD4+ T cells. Low levels of normalized T-cell clonal expansion were also seen in some patients who did not respond. The antigen specificity of the peripheral T cells that underwent clonal expansion was not determined. Clonal expansion of both CD4+ and CD8+ blood T cells was observed from baseline to week 6 at doses 0.1 to 3.0 mg/kg.

The trial excluded patients who had a history of autoimmune disease or who were on systemic immunosuppression. Peripheral blood for TCR sequencing was collected from all dose cohorts at baseline, on cycle 4 day 1, and on cycle 7 day 1. The samples were taken from a phase I, first-in-human, multicenter, open-label dose-escalation trial of ivuxolimab. Adults with locally advanced or metastatic head and neck squamous cell, hepatocellular, melanoma or renal cell carcinoma were enrolled in the trial. Before TCR sequencing, CD4+ T cells and CD8+ T cells were sorted from peripheral blood as separate populations.

The sequence joins TRBV5-1 to TRBJ1-1, with 9 bases matching TRBD1. The receptor was derived from an adult with an advanced solid tumor such as melanoma, head and neck, liver or kidney cancer. The source material was CD4+ or CD8+ T cells sorted from blood, sampled in a trial of the OX40 agonist ivuxolimab. The encoded CDR3 is CASSGQGSTEAFF. In nucleotides, the sequence is TGCGCCAGCAGCGGACAGGGGAGCACTGAAGCTTTCTTT.